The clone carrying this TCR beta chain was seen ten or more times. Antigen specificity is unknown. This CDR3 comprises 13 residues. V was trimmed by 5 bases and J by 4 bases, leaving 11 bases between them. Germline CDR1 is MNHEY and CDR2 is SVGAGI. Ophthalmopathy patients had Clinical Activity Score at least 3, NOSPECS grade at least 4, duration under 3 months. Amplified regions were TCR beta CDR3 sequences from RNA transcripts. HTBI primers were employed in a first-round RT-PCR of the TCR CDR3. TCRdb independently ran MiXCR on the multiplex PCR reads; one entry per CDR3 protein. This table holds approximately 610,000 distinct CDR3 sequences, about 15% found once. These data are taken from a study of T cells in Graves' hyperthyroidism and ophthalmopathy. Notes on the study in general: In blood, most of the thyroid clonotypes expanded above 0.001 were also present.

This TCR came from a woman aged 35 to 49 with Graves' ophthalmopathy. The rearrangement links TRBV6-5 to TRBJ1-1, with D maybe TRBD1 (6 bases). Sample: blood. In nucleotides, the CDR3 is TGTGCCAGCAGTACATACAGGGCCACTGAAGCTTTCTTT. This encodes CASSTYRATEAFF.